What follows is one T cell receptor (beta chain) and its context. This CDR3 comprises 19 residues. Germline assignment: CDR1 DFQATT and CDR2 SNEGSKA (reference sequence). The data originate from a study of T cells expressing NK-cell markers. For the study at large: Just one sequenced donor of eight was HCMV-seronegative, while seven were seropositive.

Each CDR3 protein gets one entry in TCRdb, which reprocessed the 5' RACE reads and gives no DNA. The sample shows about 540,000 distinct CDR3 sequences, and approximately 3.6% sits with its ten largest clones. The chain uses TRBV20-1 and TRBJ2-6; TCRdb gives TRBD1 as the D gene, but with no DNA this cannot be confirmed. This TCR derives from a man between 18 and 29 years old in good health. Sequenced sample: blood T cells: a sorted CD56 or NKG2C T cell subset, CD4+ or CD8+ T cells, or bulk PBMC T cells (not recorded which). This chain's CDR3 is CSARDRGPTAGSGANVLTF.